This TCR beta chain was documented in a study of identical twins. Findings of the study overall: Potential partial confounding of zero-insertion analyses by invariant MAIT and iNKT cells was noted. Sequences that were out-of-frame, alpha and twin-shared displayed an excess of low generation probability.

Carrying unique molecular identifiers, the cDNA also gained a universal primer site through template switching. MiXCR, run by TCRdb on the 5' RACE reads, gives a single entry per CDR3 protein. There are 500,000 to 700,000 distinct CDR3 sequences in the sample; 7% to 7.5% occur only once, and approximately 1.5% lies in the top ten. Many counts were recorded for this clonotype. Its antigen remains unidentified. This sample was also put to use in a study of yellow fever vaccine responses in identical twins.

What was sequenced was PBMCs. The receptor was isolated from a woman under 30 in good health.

The CDR3 loop reads CSVSQADPYEQYF. The CDR3 bases are TGCAGTGTTAGTCAGGCGGACCCCTACGAGCAGTACTTC. V gene TRBV20-1 combines with J gene TRBJ2-7; D call uncertain. The CDR3 sequence is 13 residues long. Trimming took 7 bases from V and 2 from J, leaving 15 bases between them. Germline assignment: CDR1 DFQATT and CDR2 SNEGSKA (reference sequence).